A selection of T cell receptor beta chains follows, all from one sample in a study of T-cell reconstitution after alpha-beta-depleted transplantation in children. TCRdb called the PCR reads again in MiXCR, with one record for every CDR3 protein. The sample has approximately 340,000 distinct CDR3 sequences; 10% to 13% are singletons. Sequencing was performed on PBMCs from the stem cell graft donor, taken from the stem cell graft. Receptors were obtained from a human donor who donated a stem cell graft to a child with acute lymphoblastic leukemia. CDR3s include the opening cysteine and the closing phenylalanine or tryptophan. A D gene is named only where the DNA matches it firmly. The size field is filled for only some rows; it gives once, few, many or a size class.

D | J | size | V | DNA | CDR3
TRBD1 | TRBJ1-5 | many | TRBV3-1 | TGTGCCAGCAGGGGACAGGGCAATCAGCCCCAGCATTTT | CASRGQGNQPQHF
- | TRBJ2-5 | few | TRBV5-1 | TGCGCCAGCAGCGTAGGAGGGCTAGGGCAAGAGACCCAGTACTTC | CASSVGGLGQETQYF
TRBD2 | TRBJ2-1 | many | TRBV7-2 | TGTGCCAGCAGCGCGCGGTGGGGACTAGCGGGAGATGAGCAGTTCTTC | CASSARWGLAGDEQFF
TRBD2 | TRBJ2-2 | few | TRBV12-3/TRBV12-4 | TGTGCCAGCATCCGGACATCGGCCGGGAGGGCCATTTATAACACCGGGGAGCTGTTTTTT | CASIRTSAGRAIYNTGELFF
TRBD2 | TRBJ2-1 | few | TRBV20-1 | TGCAGTGCTAGTCCTGGACTAGCGGGGTACAATGAGCAGTTCTTC | CSASPGLAGYNEQFF
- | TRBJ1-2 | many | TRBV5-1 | TGCGCCAGCCGGCGGGGCGAGGACTATGGCTACACCTTC | CASRRGEDYGYTF
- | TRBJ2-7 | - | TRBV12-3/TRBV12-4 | TGTGCCAGCAGTGACGGGAGAGTCTGGTACGAGCAGTACTTC | CASSDGRVWYEQYF
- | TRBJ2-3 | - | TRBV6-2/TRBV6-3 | TGTGCCGGATCAGTTGGCGGGGCCACAGATACGCAGTATTTT | CAGSVGGATDTQYF
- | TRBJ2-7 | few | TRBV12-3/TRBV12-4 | TGTGCCAGCAGTATAGGGGGGCCTACCACCTACGAGCAGTACTTC | CASSIGGPTTYEQYF
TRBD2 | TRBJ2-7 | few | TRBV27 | TGTGCCACCGGAGCGGGAGGGTTTGCCTACGAGCAGTACTTC | CATGAGGFAYEQYF
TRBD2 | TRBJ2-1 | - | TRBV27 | TGTGCCAGCAGTTTGAGCGGGGTGGGGTACAATGAGCAGTTCTTC | CASSLSGVGYNEQFF
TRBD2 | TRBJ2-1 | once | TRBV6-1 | TGTGCCACCAGACGGGAGGTGGGGAATGAGCAGTTCTTC | CATRREVGNEQFF
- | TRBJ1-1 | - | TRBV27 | TGTGCCAGCAGCTCGGGACCGAGCGACGGAGCTTTCTTT | CASSSGPSDGAFF
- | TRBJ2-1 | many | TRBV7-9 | TGTGCCAGCAGCTTCGGACGTAGCTCCTACAATGAGCAGTTCTTC | CASSFGRSSYNEQFF
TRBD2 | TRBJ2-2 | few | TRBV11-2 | TGTGCCAGCAGTTTGACGGGACTAGCGGGCCCAGGGGTCACCGGGGAGCTGTTTTTT | CASSLTGLAGPGVTGELFF
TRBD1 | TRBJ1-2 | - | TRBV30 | TGTGCCTGGAGTCCCAGGATGGGACAGGTGAGGGGCTACACCTTC | CAWSPRMGQVRGYTF
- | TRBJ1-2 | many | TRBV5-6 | TGTGCCAGCAGCTTGGACAATTCCTATGGCTACACCTTC | CASSLDNSYGYTF
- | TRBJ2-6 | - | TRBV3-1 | TGTGCCTGCGGCAATTTGGTCGGTTCTCATGGTGGGGCCAACGTCCTGACTTTC | CACGNLVGSHGGANVLTF
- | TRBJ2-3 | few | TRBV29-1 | TGCAGCGTTGAACCCAGGGGTGGGGATACGCAGTATTTT | CSVEPRGGDTQYF
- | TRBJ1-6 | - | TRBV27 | TGTGCCAGCAGTTTATGGAGTAGTGATTCACCCCTCCACTTT | CASSLWSSDSPLHF
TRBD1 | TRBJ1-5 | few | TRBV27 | TGTGCCAGCAGGCCGGGACAGAGCAATCAGCCCCAGCATTTT | CASRPGQSNQPQHF
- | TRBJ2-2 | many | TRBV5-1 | TGCGCCAGCAGCTTCCTGGAACCTCCCACCGGGGAGCTGTTTTTT | CASSFLEPPTGELFF
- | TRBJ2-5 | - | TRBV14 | TGTGCCAGCAGCCAACCCACAGGGACCCAGTACTTC | CASSQPTGTQYF
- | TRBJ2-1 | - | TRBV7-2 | TGTGCCAGCAGCTTAGCGGGACTTCCTTACAATGAGCAGTTCTTC | CASSLAGLPYNEQFF
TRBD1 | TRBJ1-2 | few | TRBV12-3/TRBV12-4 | TGTGCCAGCAGTCTACGACAGGGCGGGTATGGCTACACCTTC | CASSLRQGGYGYTF
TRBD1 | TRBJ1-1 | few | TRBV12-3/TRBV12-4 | TGTGCCAGCAGTTTTCAGGGGGGGGACACTGAAGCTTTCTTT | CASSFQGGDTEAFF
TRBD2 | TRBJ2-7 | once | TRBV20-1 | TGCGGTGCTAGAGACGTAGCGGGAGTCCCCTACGAGCAGTACTTC | CGARDVAGVPYEQYF
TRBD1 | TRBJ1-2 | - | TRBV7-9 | TGTGCCAGCAGCTTAGGGTCGGCGACAGGGGGCCATGGCTACACCTTC | CASSLGSATGGHGYTF
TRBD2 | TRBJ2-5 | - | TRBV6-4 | TGTGCCAGCAGTGACTCTATGCGCTGGGGGGGACGGGTTGAGACCCAGTACTTC | CASSDSMRWGGRVETQYF
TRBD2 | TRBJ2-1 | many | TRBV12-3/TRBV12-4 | TGTGCCAGCAAAATAGGGACTAGCGGGAGCGATGAGCAGTTCTTC | CASKIGTSGSDEQFF
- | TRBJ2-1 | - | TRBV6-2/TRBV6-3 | TGTGCCAGCAGTAACCCCGTCAATGAGCAGTTCTTC | CASSNPVNEQFF
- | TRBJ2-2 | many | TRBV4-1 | TGCGCCAGCAGCCAAAGGACAGATCCCAAATGGACCGGGGAGCTGTTTTTT | CASSQRTDPKWTGELFF
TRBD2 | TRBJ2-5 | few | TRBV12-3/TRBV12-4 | TGTGCCAGCAGTTCCCTCGGACTAGCGGGAGAGACCCAGTACTTC | CASSSLGLAGETQYF
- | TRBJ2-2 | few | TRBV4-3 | TGCGCCAGCAGCCATAATTCGGGTATTAACACCGGGGAGCTGTTTTTT | CASSHNSGINTGELFF
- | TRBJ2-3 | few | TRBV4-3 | TGCGCCAGCAGCCTCCAGGGGGGCAGCTCAGATACGCAGTATTTT | CASSLQGGSSDTQYF
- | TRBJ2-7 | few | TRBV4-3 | TGCGCCAGCAGCCAAGATGCCGTGGGCTCCTACGAGCAGTACTTC | CASSQDAVGSYEQYF
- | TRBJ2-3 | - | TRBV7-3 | TGTGCCAGCAGCGAGGGAGATACGCAGTATTTT | CASSEGDTQYF